This T cell receptor (beta chain) was retrieved from a study of T cell responses to AZD1222 COVID-19 vaccine. Sequencing used immunoSEQ multiplex PCR; TCRdb keeps in-frame clones, though not all of them. The repertoire holds about 130,000 clones, with roughly 88% as singletons. The CDR3 spans 14 residues. Germline V gene data show CDR1 as SGHAT and CDR2 as FQNNGV. V lost 1 base to trimming and J lost 3 bases, with 9 bases between them. Study-wide results and limits: After the peak T cell response, and only then, were repertoires sampled.

With respect to this clone: Its antigen remains unidentified.

Here the sequenced sample was peripheral blood, taken 28 days after the second AZD1222 dose. The TCR comes from an adult who received the AZD1222 COVID-19 vaccine. The chain carries TRBV11-2 and TRBJ1-2, with a possible D match to TRBD1 (5 bases). The CDR3 nucleotides read TGTGCCAGCAGCTTAGTTCCCAGGGACTATGGCTACACCTTC. Translation: CASSLVPRDYGYTF. The full variable domain, with the rest looked up from reference TRBV11-2 and TRBJ1-2, is EAGVAQSPRYKIIEKRQSVAFWCNPISGHATLYWYQQILGQGPKLLIQFQNNGVVDDSQLPKDRFSAERLKGVDSTLKIQPAKLEDSAVYLCASSLVPRDYGYTFGSGTRLTVV.